These 10 T cell receptor beta chains share one sample of origin, sequenced in a study of shared clonotypes between healthy human individuals. Clones were sequenced by immunoSEQ multiplex PCR, and TCRdb holds only the in-frame ones, with some missing. This repertoire shows hundreds of thousands of clones, about 95% found once; its top ten account for 0.06%. Sequenced sample: naive CD4+ T cells sorted from blood. Subset in this sample: CD45RA+ positively selected. Receptor source: a woman in her 30s in good health.

The rearrangement uses TRBV2 and TRBJ2-7, with D tentatively TRBD1 (5 bases). The germline V and J ends were trimmed by 0 bases and 3 bases, with 12 bases remaining between them. Germline V gene lookup returns CDR1 SNHLY and CDR2 FYNNEI. The CDR3 contains 15 residues. DNA for the CDR3: TGTGCCAGCAGTGAAGCAGGGGCGCGTGGCTACGAGCAGTACTTC. Translating gives CASSEAGARGYEQYF.

This chain links TRBV9 with TRBJ2-5; TRBD2 aligns across 9 bases. The J call is in doubt because the DNA end fits TRBJ2-7 better. Germline V CDR1 and CDR2: SGDLS, YYNGEE. The CDR3 runs 15 residues. This CDR3 reads CASSASAGGGNEQYF. The CDR3 DNA sequence: TGTGCCAGCAGCGCCTCAGCGGGAGGAGGGAACGAGCAGTACTTC.

The rearrangement uses TRBV27 and TRBJ2-3; the D is unclear. Germline values: CDR1 MNHEY, CDR2 SMNVEV (reference sequence). This CDR3 has 14 residues. V dropped 10 bases and J dropped 0 bases, with 14 bases sitting between them. The CDR3: CATRWSSSTDTQYF. The CDR3, as DNA: TGTGCCACCCGTTGGAGTTCTAGCACAGATACGCAGTATTTT.

J is TRBJ2-5 and V is TRBV4-1, with 14 bases matching TRBD2. The DNA end is a closer match to TRBJ2-7, so the J assignment may be wrong. CDR1 MGHRA and CDR2 YSYEKL come from the germline V gene. The CDR3 spans 21 residues. CDR3 sequence reads: CASSRSTHSGLAGDVRNEQYF. For the CDR3, the DNA is TGCGCCAGCAGCCGCTCCACCCATTCGGGACTAGCGGGAGATGTAAGGAACGAGCAGTACTTC.

The rearrangement joins TRBV27 to TRBJ1-6, with TRBD1 matching over 7 bases. CDR1 MNHEY and CDR2 SMNVEV come from the germline V gene (reference sequence). The trim removed 11 bases at V and 9 bases at J, leaving 16 bases unmatched. The CDR3 loop spans 15 amino acids. The DNA for the CDR3 is TGTGCCGCCGCCCGGGGGGACAGAGAGCTTTCACCCCTCCACTTT. Translating it yields CAAARGDRELSPLHF.

The chain links TRBV18 to TRBJ2-6; D unresolved. V was shortened by 1 base and J by 4 bases, with 11 bases between the two germline ends. Per the germline V gene, CDR1 is KGHSH and CDR2 is LQKENI. There are 16 residues in the CDR3. CDR3 in DNA: TGTGCCAGCTCACCACTAGCCGGCCCGGGGGCCAACGTCCTGACTTTC. Protein sequence: CASSPLAGPGANVLTF.

This sequence joins TRBV6-5 and TRBJ2-7; 10 nucleotides agree with TRBD2. Looked up from germline, CDR1 is MNHEY and CDR2 is SVGAGI. The CDR3 extends over 15 amino acids. V lost 5 bases, J lost 2 bases, and 6 bases stayed unmatched. Here the CDR3 DNA reads TGTGCCAGCAGTAATACTAGCGGGGCTACCTACGAGCAGTACTTC. Amino acid sequence: CASSNTSGATYEQYF.

The chain couples TRBV28 to TRBJ2-3; D not certain. The germline V and J ends were trimmed by 10 bases and 0 bases, with 8 bases remaining between them. The CDR3 is made up of 12 amino acids. CDR1 and CDR2 from the germline V gene are MDHEN and SYDVKM. This CDR3 is CATKTSTDTQYF. In DNA form, the CDR3 reads TGTGCCACCAAGACTAGCACAGATACGCAGTATTTT.

The chain joins TRBV28 to TRBJ1-5, with 7 bases aligning to TRBD1. The CDR3 length is 14 residues. V was pared by 7 bases and J by 4 bases, with 7 bases of the junction left unmatched. Germline V gene lookup returns CDR1 MDHEN and CDR2 SYDVKM. The CDR3 sequence: CASTRDRSNQPQHF. In DNA, the CDR3 is TGTGCCAGCACCCGGGACAGATCTAATCAGCCCCAGCATTTT.

The chain recombines TRBV6-1 with TRBJ2-1, with a tentative D call TRBD2 (6 bases). Germline CDR1 MNHNS, CDR2 SASEGT. The length of the CDR3 is 14 residues. V lost 4 bases and J 4 bases, leaving 11 bases between the germline ends. DNA of the CDR3: TGTGCCAGCAGTGGACGGGGACTTTACAATGAGCAGTTCTTC. This gives the protein CASSGRGLYNEQFF.